This T cell receptor (beta chain) was found in a study of preoperative IRX-2 immunotherapy in early breast cancer. Treatment: preoperative locoregional IRX-2 cytokine immunotherapy. This phase Ib study tested locoregional IRX-2 cytokine immunotherapy given before surgery. The data were produced by immunoSEQ multiplex PCR, yet TCRdb's version contains in-frame clones alone and is incomplete. Among around 38,000 clones listed, 70% to 80% were seen once. The CDR3 spans 15 residues. Trimming pared 7 bases from V and 4 bases from J, leaving 16 bases between. The germline V gene has CDR1 LNHDA and CDR2 SQIVND (reference sequence).

The V gene is TRBV19, the J gene TRBJ1-4; no clear D. The specimen comprised tumor tissue, sampled after IRX-2 immunotherapy. The receptor comes from a human donor with breast cancer. The CDR3 region has the DNA TGTGCCAGTACCGTTGACACGATCGGTAATGAAAAACTGTTTTTT. Protein sequence: CASTVDTIGNEKLFF.